This T cell receptor (beta chain) appears in the sequencing data of a study of glioma-infiltrating T cells. Findings of the study overall: Tissue-blood divergence was below expectation in non-neoplastic patients, above in gliomas.

TCR alpha and beta CDR3 regions were amplified from RNA using iRepertoire nested multiplex PCR. One-step reverse transcription and amplification started from about 100-400 ng of tissue mRNA or PBMC total RNA. TCRdb ran MiXCR on the multiplex PCR reads and lists one entry per CDR3 protein. Of about 93,000 distinct CDR3 sequences listed, about 37% are singletons. A word on this clonotype: Antigen unknown.

The clonotype was recovered from a human donor with low-grade glioma or glioblastoma, undergoing nonglioma brain surgery, or in good health (not recorded which). Sequencing was carried out using glioma tissue, nonneoplastic brain tissue, or PBMCs (not recorded which).

The CDR3 here is CATREEGDGYTF. CDR3 sequence (DNA): TGTGCCACCAGAGAAGAGGGCGATGGCTACACCTTC. The chain joins TRBV15 to TRBJ1-2; D unresolved. Trimming stripped 6 bases from V and 6 bases from J, with 11 bases between. Germline-derived CDR1 and CDR2 are LNHNV and YYDKDF (reference sequence). The CDR3 has 12 amino acids.